Listed below are T cell receptor beta chains from one sample, sequenced in a study of cytomegalovirus exposure and HLA in healthy donors. Sequenced by immunoSEQ multiplex PCR; TCRdb stores in-frame clones only, minus some. The repertoire consists of fewer than 200,000 clones, with 75% to 90% occurring once and the leading ten covering roughly 4.7%. The specimen was PBMCs. The receptor source for this set is a woman aged 50 to 60 in good health and CMV-seropositive. The CDR3 runs from the conserved cysteine through the conserved F or W. Each record gives: D gene, V gene, clone size, J gene, CDR3 DNA, CDR3 protein. A D gene is named only where the DNA matches it firmly. Clone sizes are given selectively: once, few, many, or a class where the clone is expanded.

.,TRBV7-3,.,TRBJ1-1,TGTGCCAGCAGCTTAACGGGCAGGGCGAACACTGAAGCTTTCTTT,CASSLTGRANTEAFF
.,TRBV9,.,TRBJ1-5,TGTGCCAGCAGCGTAACTGCGTCCGGGCAGCCCCAGCATTTT,CASSVTASGQPQHF
.,TRBV6-1,.,TRBJ1-1,TGTGCCAGCACCACGGTAAGGAGGACTGAAGCTTTCTTT,CASTTVRRTEAFF
.,TRBV7-3,.,TRBJ1-2,TGTGCCAGCAGCTTAACGAGGGAGGTAAAAGTGCACCATGGCTACACCTTC,CASSLTREVKVHHGYTF
TRBD1,TRBV27,.,TRBJ2-7,TGTGCCAGCAGTTTAGCAGGGGGCCACTCCTACGAGCAGTACTTC,CASSLAGGHSYEQYF
.,TRBV28,.,TRBJ1-5,TGTGCCACCACAACTAGCAATCAGCCCCAGCATTTT,CATTTSNQPQHF
TRBD2,TRBV7-3,.,TRBJ2-4,TGTGCCAGCAGCCCGAATAGCGGGGGGAAAAACATTCAGTACTTC,CASSPNSGGKNIQYF
.,TRBV7-2,once,TRBJ1-1,TGTGCCAGCAGACGATCAGGGGTTAGAGGGAACACTGAAGCTTTCTTT,CASRRSGVRGNTEAFF
.,TRBV4-2,once,TRBJ2-1,TGTGCCAGCAGCCAAGAACAGCGGGCGCTCAATGAGCAGTTCTTC,CASSQEQRALNEQFF
TRBD1,TRBV2,few,TRBJ2-7,TGTGCCAGAAGACAGGGGTCCGAGCAGTACTTC,CARRQGSEQYF
TRBD2,TRBV7-2,once,TRBJ2-5,TGTGCCAGCAGCTTACGAGCCGGGGGAGGGGAGACCCAGTACTTC,CASSLRAGGGETQYF
.,TRBV28,.,TRBJ2-1,TGTGCCAGCAGACCGACAGGATTTTGGGATGAGCAGTTCTTC,CASRPTGFWDEQFF
TRBD2,TRBV27,.,TRBJ2-7,TGTGCCAGCAGTTTATCGAGCCTAGCGGCCTATGAGCAGTACTTC,CASSLSSLAAYEQYF
TRBD1,TRBV27,.,TRBJ2-7,TGTGCCAGCAACGATGGGACAGGTCTACGTGAGCAGTACTTC,CASNDGTGLREQYF
.,TRBV2,.,TRBJ1-3,TGTGCCAGCTTACAGGGAGCTGGAAACACCATATATTTT,CASLQGAGNTIYF
.,TRBV7-2,.,TRBJ2-4,TGTGCCAGCAGCTTTTCAGGAATTCAGTACTTC,CASSFSGIQYF
.,TRBV7-2,.,TRBJ1-2,TGTGCCAGCAGCTCACAGGGATATGGCTACACCTTC,CASSSQGYGYTF
TRBD1,TRBV7-2,.,TRBJ2-5,TGTGCCAGCAGCTCACCACAGGGGCGGCAAGAGACCCAGTACTTC,CASSSPQGRQETQYF
.,TRBV19,.,TRBJ2-6,TGTGCCAGTAGTCCGCAGGGCGGCGGGGCCAACGTCCTGACTTTC,CASSPQGGGANVLTF
.,TRBV6-6,.,TRBJ1-2,TGTGCCAGCAGTTACCCTCCTATAACAGGGAACGAGGGCTACACCTTC,CASSYPPITGNEGYTF
TRBD2,TRBV5-1,.,TRBJ2-3,TGCGCCAGCAGCTCTGGTAGCGGGGGGTCCGTCACAGATACGCAGTATTTT,CASSSGSGGSVTDTQYF
.,TRBV19,.,TRBJ1-4,TGTGCCAGTAGTGACTTCGATAATGAAAAACTGTTTTTT,CASSDFDNEKLFF
TRBD2,TRBV5-4,.,TRBJ2-1,TGTGCCAGCAGCTTGGCCGGGACTAGCGGTAGCAATGAGCAGTTCTTC,CASSLAGTSGSNEQFF
TRBD2,TRBV5-1,.,TRBJ2-1,TGCGCCAGCAGCTTCGGGGGGGTACCCTACAATGAGCAGTTCTTC,CASSFGGVPYNEQFF
TRBD2,TRBV18,.,TRBJ2-7,TGTGCCAGCTCCCGGGGGGGGGCGGCTGACGAGCAGTACTTC,CASSRGGAADEQYF
TRBD2,TRBV14,.,TRBJ2-5,TGTGCCAGCAGTCGGACATCTAGCGGACATTGGGAGACCCAGTACTTC,CASSRTSSGHWETQYF
.,TRBV5-1,once,TRBJ1-1,TGCGCCAGCAGCGCACAACCCCGTCACTTTGCGGGCACTGAAGCTTTCTTT,CASSAQPRHFAGTEAFF
TRBD2,TRBV9,.,TRBJ2-7,TGTGCCAGCAGCCCGGGACTAGCGGGGAGAGACGAGCAGTACTTC,CASSPGLAGRDEQYF
.,TRBV29-1,.,TRBJ1-5,TGCAGCGTTGAGGGTCAGGGCGCTGGAATACAGCATTTT,CSVEGQGAGIQHF
.,TRBV2,.,TRBJ2-7,TGTGCCACTTCCGGGACTCCAGGCTACGAGCAGTACTTC,CATSGTPGYEQYF
.,TRBV27,.,TRBJ2-5,TGTGCCAGCAGTTTATACCGCCGACAGGATGTTGTGGAGACCCAGTACTTC,CASSLYRRQDVVETQYF
TRBD2,TRBV27,.,TRBJ2-4,TGTGCCAGCCCTTCGTCAGGGACTAGCGGGAGGGCCGGGAAAGCCAAAAACATTCAGTACTTC,CASPSSGTSGRAGKAKNIQYF
TRBD1,TRBV10-2,.,TRBJ1-1,TGCGCCAGCACGGGGGACAGCCTAGCTGAAGCTTTCTTT,CASTGDSLAEAFF
TRBD1,TRBV6-4,.,TRBJ2-1,TGTGCCAGCAGCGTTACAGGGGCCCCCAAGGGGAATGAGCAGTTCTTC,CASSVTGAPKGNEQFF
TRBD2,TRBV10-1,.,TRBJ2-3,TGCGCCAGCAGCTCAGGACTAGCGGGGCCCGCGGGCACAGATACGCAGTATTTT,CASSSGLAGPAGTDTQYF
.,TRBV28,.,TRBJ1-2,TGTGCCAGCAGTTTAACACCAGGAGGGGTCAGTGGGAAGGGTGGCTACACCTTC,CASSLTPGGVSGKGGYTF
TRBD2,TRBV10-3,.,TRBJ2-1,TGTGCCACCGGGGAACTAGCGGGGTTAGGCAATGAGCAGTTCTTC,CATGELAGLGNEQFF
.,TRBV23-1,.,TRBJ1-2,TGCGCCAGCAGTCAGGGACTTTTATATGGCTACACCTTC,CASSQGLLYGYTF
.,TRBV7-9,.,TRBJ1-2,TGTGCCAGCAGCTTAGACTCCCAGGACTATGGCTACACCTTC,CASSLDSQDYGYTF
TRBD1,TRBV19,.,TRBJ1-5,TGTGCCAGTAGTTTCGGACAGGGGAGATTTGCAGAGTATAGCAATCAGCCCCAGCATTTT,CASSFGQGRFAEYSNQPQHF